This is a list of T cell receptor beta chains from one sample in a study of cytomegalovirus exposure and HLA in healthy donors. Clones were read by immunoSEQ multiplex PCR, and TCRdb kept only the in-frame ones, dropping some. Of about 220,000 clones listed, around 90% are singletons. The sample comprised PBMCs. These receptor sequences come from a woman aged 18-29 years in good health and CMV-seronegative. The CDR3 runs from the conserved cysteine through the conserved F or W. D genes are given only for firm matches. Expanded clones are given a class, and other clones once, few, many or no size at all.

TRBJ2-1,TRBV18,NA,NA,TGTGCCAGCTCACCAGTCCTTTTCAATGAGCAGTTCTTC,CASSPVLFNEQFF
TRBJ2-3,TRBV11-3,TRBD2,NA,TGTGCCAGCAGCCACGGACTAGCGCCTAGCACAGATACGCAGTATTTT,CASSHGLAPSTDTQYF
TRBJ1-2,TRBV30,NA,NA,TGTGCCTGGAGTGTGGCCGGGGGGTCTGGCTACACCTTC,CAWSVAGGSGYTF
TRBJ1-1,TRBV27,NA,NA,TGTGCCAGCAGTTTTTTACGGACCGGGGGGGAGAACACTGAAGCTTTCTTT,CASSFLRTGGENTEAFF
TRBJ2-4,TRBV5-1,TRBD2,NA,TGCGCCAGCAGCTTTGCGGGACTAGCGGGAACGAACATTCAGTACTTC,CASSFAGLAGTNIQYF
TRBJ2-7,TRBV19,TRBD2,once,TGTGCCAGTAGCTCGGGACTAGCGGTATACGAGCAGTACTTC,CASSSGLAVYEQYF
TRBJ2-7,TRBV7-8,TRBD2,NA,TGTGCCAGCAGCTTGCGGGAGACCTCCTACGAGCAGTACTTC,CASSLRETSYEQYF
TRBJ2-1,TRBV6-1,TRBD1,once,TGTGCCAGCAGTGGGGGGACAGGTTTGAGTCCGAATGAGCAGTTCTTC,CASSGGTGLSPNEQFF
TRBJ2-1,TRBV6-1,NA,NA,TGTGCCAGCATTCCGGGACTGTCCTACAATGAGCAGTTCTTC,CASIPGLSYNEQFF
TRBJ2-1,TRBV6-8,TRBD2,NA,TGTGCCAGCAGGTACCTAGCGGGAGGCGGGAATGAGCAGTTCTTC,CASRYLAGGGNEQFF
TRBJ1-2,TRBV2,TRBD1,NA,TGTGCCAGCAGGGCCGCAGGGGGAAACTATGGCTACACCTTC,CASRAAGGNYGYTF
TRBJ2-1,TRBV7-2,NA,NA,TGTGCCAGCAGCTTAGCACTAGGCTCCAATGAGCAGTTCTTC,CASSLALGSNEQFF
TRBJ1-1,TRBV30,NA,NA,TGTGCCTGGAGAAAGGGGTTGAACACTGAAGCTTTCTTT,CAWRKGLNTEAFF
TRBJ2-4,TRBV7-2,NA,few,TGTGCCAGCAGCCCCGACAGGATGGGAAACATTCAGTACTTC,CASSPDRMGNIQYF
TRBJ2-1,TRBV7-9,TRBD1,NA,TGTGCCAGCAGCCCCGGACAGGGCAAAAAGTCCTACAATGAGCAGTTCTTC,CASSPGQGKKSYNEQFF
TRBJ2-7,TRBV27,NA,NA,TGTGCCAGCAGCGGGAATCCCTCCTACGAGCAGTACTTC,CASSGNPSYEQYF
TRBJ2-7,TRBV25-1,TRBD1,NA,TGTGCCAGCAGTGGGGACAGGAGGTCGGGTGAGCAGTACTTC,CASSGDRRSGEQYF
TRBJ1-1,TRBV18,NA,NA,TGTGCCAGCTCACCCCCGATTAGATACACTGAAGCTTTCTTT,CASSPPIRYTEAFF
TRBJ1-2,TRBV18,NA,NA,TGTGCCAGCTCACCAGAGGGTTGGGGCTACACCTTC,CASSPEGWGYTF
TRBJ2-3,TRBV4-2,TRBD2,NA,TGTGCCAGCAGCCAGGTTAACCCTAGCGGGGGGAGCGCAGATACGCAGTATTTT,CASSQVNPSGGSADTQYF
TRBJ2-1,TRBV11-2,TRBD2,NA,TGTGCCAGCAGCTTAAGGAGCGGCCTAGCGGATTACAATGAGCAGTTCTTC,CASSLRSGLADYNEQFF
TRBJ2-7,TRBV19,NA,NA,TGTGCCAGTAGTAGTTACGGGACTGGTACCTACGAGCAGTACTTC,CASSSYGTGTYEQYF
TRBJ1-2,TRBV30,NA,few,TGTGCCTGGAGTCGTCTACGGGGGGCTAACTATGGCTACACCTTC,CAWSRLRGANYGYTF
TRBJ2-4,TRBV4-2,TRBD1,NA,TGTGCCAGCAGCCCTGAGACAGGGCGGAACATTCAGTACTTC,CASSPETGRNIQYF
TRBJ2-7,TRBV15,NA,NA,TGTGCCACCAGGGACAGCTCCTACGAGCAGTACTTC,CATRDSSYEQYF
TRBJ2-1,TRBV10-1,TRBD2,NA,TGCGCCAGCAGTTCAACTAGCGGGCAATCTCTAATCGACGTCAGCTCCTACAATGAGCAGTTCTTC,CASSSTSGQSLIDVSSYNEQFF
TRBJ2-7,TRBV29-1,NA,NA,TGCAGCGTTGAGACCCGGGCTAGCGTTACCTACGAGCAGTACTTC,CSVETRASVTYEQYF
TRBJ2-7,TRBV5-1,TRBD2,NA,TGCGCCAGCAGCGTAGTAGCGGGAGCAATCTACGAGCAGTACTTC,CASSVVAGAIYEQYF
TRBJ1-2,TRBV2,NA,once,TGTGCCAGCACCTCAGAGCCGGGGGGGAATGGCTACACCTTC,CASTSEPGGNGYTF
TRBJ1-1,TRBV10-1,TRBD1,NA,TGCGCCAGCAGTACAGGGGCCCAGAACACTGAAGCTTTCTTT,CASSTGAQNTEAFF